One sample yielded the 12 T cell receptor beta chains listed below, sequenced in a study of CXCR3-negative and CXCR3-positive naive CD8 T cells. Which antigens these TCRs recognize remains unknown. Libraries were UMI-labeled 5' RACE TRB cDNA. TCRdb re-called the 5' RACE reads and shows each CDR3 protein once, DNA omitted. The sample has roughly 99,000 distinct CDR3 sequences, and its top ten clones hold around 1%. Overall study results and limits: TRB CDR3 hydrophobicity was greater in CXCR3-positive naive cells than in CXCR3-negative naive cells.

The sequenced sample consisted of naive CXCR3+ CD8+ T cells from blood. Subset given: CD45RO-CCR7+CD27+CD95- naive CD8+ T cells expressing CXCR3 (TNR3+). The source is a human donor in good health. Some clones in this sample may be carry-over from other donors' samples.

The chain combines TRBV27 with TRBJ2-3; the TCRdb D gene call, TRBD1, has no DNA to confirm it. CDR1 and CDR2 from the germline V gene are MNHEY and SMNVEV (reference sequence). The CDR3 spans 15 residues. The CDR3 protein is CASSGGTISTDTQYF.

V and J are TRBV20-1 and TRBJ2-5; lacking DNA, the TRBD2 call made by TCRdb goes unchecked. Germline CDR1 reads DFQATT; CDR2 reads SNEGSKA (reference sequence). The CDR3 runs to 14 residues. The CDR3 sequence is CSARPVGRGETQYF.

The gene calls are TRBV29-1 and TRBJ2-3; the D call of TRBD1 rests on TCRdb alone, since no DNA is present to check it. The length of the CDR3 is 16 residues. Per germline, CDR1 SQVTM and CDR2 ANQGSEA. The CDR3 region is CSVESPFGFSTDTQYF.

The chain employs TRBV7-6 and TRBJ1-6. The CDR3 covers 12 residues. Germline V CDR1 and CDR2: SGHVS, FNYEAQ. CDR3: CASSPTNSPLHF.

The rearrangement uses TRBV6-5 and TRBJ1-1. The CDR3 extends over 13 amino acids. Germline CDR1 MNHEY, CDR2 SVGAGI. CDR3 loop: CASSFGADTEAFF.

The V gene is TRBV6-5, the J gene TRBJ2-7; TCRdb returns TRBD1, unconfirmable since there is no DNA. Germline V gene lookup returns CDR1 MNHEY and CDR2 SVGAGI. The length of the CDR3 is 12 residues. Here the CDR3 reads CASSLTGHEQYF.

The gene calls are TRBV4-2 and TRBJ2-7; TCRdb calls TRBD2, which cannot be checked without DNA. CDR3 size: 16 residues. CDR1 LGHNA and CDR2 YNFKEQ come from the germline V gene. The CDR3 loop is CASSQVTTSGVYEQYF.

J is TRBJ2-7 and V is TRBV7-2; checking the TCRdb D call of TRBD1 is not possible without DNA. This CDR3 is built from 11 residues. The germline V gene has CDR1 SGHTA and CDR2 FQGNSA. This CDR3 reads CASSPGYEQYF. Combining the CDR3 with reference TRBV7-2 and TRBJ2-7 gives the whole variable domain GAGVSQSPSNKVTEKGKDVELRCDPISGHTALYWYRQSLGQGLEFLIYFQGNSAPDKSGLPSDRFSAERTGGSVSTLTIQRTQQEDSAVYLCASSPGYEQYFGPGTRLTVT.

The J gene is TRBJ2-7, the V gene TRBV20-1; TCRdb's D gene call, TRBD2, goes unchecked for lack of DNA. The CDR3 loop spans 15 amino acids. Germline V gene sequence: CDR1 DFQATT, CDR2 SNEGSKA (reference sequence). This CDR3 reads CSAPPRTRNLYEQYF.

V and J are TRBV5-5 and TRBJ2-5. The CDR3 covers 11 residues. The germline gives CDR1 SGHKS, CDR2 YYEKEE (reference sequence). The chain's CDR3 is CASSLELNQYF.

The CDR3 reads CASSQDSYGGGTQYF. V gene TRBV14 combines with J gene TRBJ2-5; no DNA is available, so the TRBD1 call from TCRdb remains unchecked. The CDR3 covers 15 residues. Germline V gene data show CDR1 as SGHDN and CDR2 as FVKESK.

The V gene is TRBV7-6, the J gene TRBJ2-1; there is no DNA to check the TCRdb D call of TRBD2. Germline loops: CDR1 SGHVS, CDR2 FNYEAQ. CDR3 length: 17 residues. This CDR3 is CASSPSANGGVYNEQFF.